This record concerns one T cell receptor (beta chain) sequence. What this receptor recognizes is not known. One base away there is no much larger clone; base qualities are not given. Donors were healthy HIV-negative adults with no recently reported acute infections or vaccinations. Every donor was a Caucasian adult residing in Nashville, Tennessee, USA. CD4+ T cells were enriched by magnetic negative selection, after which naive cells were positively selected on CD45RA and the negative fraction was taken as the memory subset. Blood was obtained by leukapheresis, after which PBMCs were separated by Ficoll-Histopaque density gradient centrifugation and cryopreserved in liquid nitrogen vapor phase. Analytical flow cytometry was used to check the purity and quantity of each magnetically sorted T cell population. Each sorted fraction had its genomic DNA isolated and then quantified by UV absorbance on a Nanodrop 2000c.

Using the deep immunoSEQ assay, multiplex PCR amplified TCR CDR3 regions from genomic DNA. Extracted genomic DNA from each cell subset was distributed evenly across all wells of several immunoSEQ 96-well plates, and each plate was treated as a replicate. For sorted subsets, approximately 200 ng of genomic DNA, equivalent to 25,000 to 35,000 T cell genomes, went into each replicate PCR. Purified libraries were quantified with a Qubit 3.0 fluorometer, sized on a Bioanalyzer 2100, and re-quantified with the KAPA Library Quantification kit. Every immunoSEQ 96-well plate was sequenced on a separate single-read 150-cycle Illumina NextSeq 550 flow cell. The paper's data handling went like this. The immunoSEQ output contained only junctional sequences without quality scores, so filtering could not match that applied to full-length reads. Sequences were annotated with PyIR, a Python wrapper for IgBLAST v1.9, and V/J genes and CDR3 were assigned using IMGT germline references. Any read was removed if the V/J assignment was weak (E-value above 1e-6), the CDR3 was missing, or the read contained stop codons, out-of-frame junctions, or ambiguous translated residues. A V3J clonotype was defined by an identical inferred V gene, J gene, and CDR3 amino acid sequence. The percentage overlap between two repertoires was calculated by dividing the number of shared unique clonotypes by the size of the smaller repertoire. Repertoire richness was assessed with RTK rarefaction, the Chao1 estimator, and Recon v2.1 estimates of unobserved clonotypes. OLGA was used to compute generation probabilities for all TCRbeta clonotypes that the gDNA method yielded from a few donors. TCRdb took over this immuneACCESS table, retaining in-frame rearrangements with V and J assigned. Such tables are incomplete; in checked studies, under half of the missing clones stem from an unresolved V gene, and the remainder is unexplained. Clone size and the V and J calls come from that table; the DNA yielded D and trimming. Here the sample has over a million clones; around 97% occur a single time. The ten largest account for approximately 1.1% of the sample.

Based on the germline V gene, the CDR1 and CDR2 sequences are SGHTS and YDEGEE. From cysteine to phenylalanine, the CDR3 is 14 amino acids long. The sequence is cut down to CDR3 DNA, 42 bases in frame from base 1. Trimming costs V 4 bases and J 5 bases, and their ends lie 14 bases apart. These data come from a study of shared clonotypes between healthy human individuals (dated by TCRdb to the early 2020s). For context, the study as a whole: A few men and two women, aged 18 to 49 years, made up the cohort. For each donor, CD4 naive and CD4 memory were each run on three plates, CD8 naive on two plates, and CD8 memory on one plate. Each donor's leukapheresis produced roughly between roughly 0.85 and 9.5 billion PBMCs. The study deeply sequenced blood TCR repertoires of about 5 healthy adults to estimate repertoire size and the extent of clonotype sharing between individuals. To increase sequencing depth and limit assay-specific biases, TCR repertoire library preparation and sequencing were carried out by different laboratories using diverse techniques.

General conclusions and limits of the study: Because the study included only a small number of donors, the genetic and exposure-history diversity represented was limited. Across four donors, approximately 4.9% of naive CD4, roughly 3.8% of naive CD8, approximately 2.5% of memory CD4, and 0.4% of memory CD8 clonotypes were shared. Sampling was limited to blood, and TCR repertoires in tissue likely differ from TCR repertoires in blood. Incomplete sequencing was indicated by rarefaction of sorted-subset datasets, despite the large sequencing depth. Pairwise subsampling led to the expectation that sequencing depth would affect the degree of clonotype sharing among donors. Higher generation probabilities were observed for clonotypes shared by all four sorted-subset donors than for non-shared clonotypes. Naive subsets generally had larger estimated clonotype richness than memory subsets did.

This clonotype was sampled from a man aged 25 to 45 in good health. This chain joins TRBV5-8 to TRBJ2-3, with a tentative D gene TRBD2 over 5 matching bases. Specimen: naive CD4+ T cells sorted from blood. This specimen's cell subset or site label, interpreted: CD45RA+ positively selected. The CDR3 region: CASSPGILRDTQYF. The base sequence is TGTGCCAGCAGCCCGGGGATCCTCAGAGATACGCAGTATTTT.